Each of the 32 T cell receptor beta chains below was sequenced from the same sample in a study of CD8 T cells in Susac syndrome. RNA, at roughly 0.5 to 1 ug, was reverse transcribed with random hexamers. Using its own MiXCR run on the immunoSEQ multiplex PCR reads, TCRdb lists one record per CDR3 protein. This table holds about 84,000 distinct CDR3 sequences, roughly 96% found once. The sample comprised CD8+ T cells from PBMCs. Receptors originate from a human donor with Susac syndrome.

This rearrangement joins TRBV21-1 to TRBJ2-7; TRBD1 is the table's D call, not checked against the DNA. TRBV21-1 is a listed pseudogene. The CDR3 spans 15 residues. The CDR3 spells CASSLEGGKDYEQYF. The CDR3 region has the DNA TGTGCCAGCAGTCTGGAGGGGGGGAAGGACTACGAGCAGTACTTC.

The CDR3 region has the DNA TGCAGTGCTAGGACCGCGACCACTGAAGCTTTCTTT. Translated, it gives CSARTATTEAFF. The chain couples TRBV20-1 to TRBJ1-1; the D is unclear. Germline values: CDR1 DFQATT, CDR2 SNEGSKA (reference sequence). The CDR3 has 12 residues. The V end lost 3 bases, the J end lost 4 bases, and 9 bases lay between the germline ends.

The chain couples TRBV20-1 to TRBJ2-1; D unresolved. Germline CDR1 DFQATT, CDR2 SNEGSKA (reference sequence). The germline V and J ends were trimmed by 2 bases and 0 bases, with 5 bases remaining between them. This CDR3 spans 13 amino acids. CDR3 in DNA: TGCAGTGCTAGACAGAGCTCCTACAATGAGCAGTTCTTC. Translating it yields CSARQSSYNEQFF.

The chain carries TRBV14 and TRBJ2-7, with 9 bases fitting TRBD1. With V trimmed by 1 base and J by 2 bases, 0 bases remained unmatched. The CDR3 is 14 residues long. Germline CDR1 is SGHDN and CDR2 is FVKESK. This CDR3 is CASSQGTGAYEQYF. The DNA for the CDR3 is TGTGCCAGCAGCCAAGGGACAGGGGCCTACGAGCAGTACTTC.

In its sample, this clonotype was seen once. The chain employs TRBV5-1 and TRBJ1-1; TRBD1 agrees at 8 bases. Germline CDR1 reads SGHRS; CDR2 reads YFSETQ. V was clipped by 4 bases and J by 10 bases; unmatched bases: 15. The CDR3 is 15 residues long. The CDR3 sequence: CASSLRGQGGRSAFF. CDR3 bases: TGCGCCAGCAGCCTAAGAGGACAGGGCGGTCGTTCAGCTTTCTTT.

The chain joins TRBV27 to TRBJ2-7, with D possibly TRBD1 on 5 matching bases. Germline V gene lookup returns CDR1 MNHEY and CDR2 SMNVEV (reference sequence). This CDR3 has 15 residues. V was clipped by 3 bases and J by 1 base, with 13 bases between them. DNA of the CDR3: TGTGCCAGCAGTTTGATGACAGCAGGGTCCTACGAGCAGTACTTC. This encodes CASSLMTAGSYEQYF.

The chain couples TRBV27 to TRBJ1-6, with 7 bases that match TRBD1. The V gene's germline CDR1 is MNHEY and CDR2 SMNVEV (reference sequence). Trimming cost V 5 bases and J 3 bases; bases outside gene matches: 4. The CDR3 extends over 15 amino acids. The CDR3 sequence is CASSTDRIYNSPLHF. For the CDR3, the DNA is TGTGCCAGCAGTACGGACAGGATCTATAATTCACCCCTCCACTTT.

The chain couples TRBV20-1 to TRBJ2-1, with TRBD2 matching 9 bases. CDR1 DFQATT and CDR2 SNEGSKA come from the germline V gene (reference sequence). The CDR3 loop spans 15 amino acids. The V and J ends lost 3 bases and 5 bases, in that order; junction bases with no gene match: 8. The CDR3 DNA reads TGCAGTGCTAGCCCCCGGACTAGCGCCGACAATGAGCAGTTCTTC. Its translation: CSASPRTSADNEQFF.

The V and J genes are TRBV5-4 and TRBJ2-3; D is perhaps TRBD2 (6 bases). This CDR3 comprises 15 residues. The V gene's germline CDR1 is SGHNT and CDR2 YYREEE (reference sequence). V was clipped by 6 bases and J by 4 bases, with 18 bases between them. CDR3 in DNA: TGTGCCAGCACGCCCCCCGGGAGTTCGGCAGATACGCAGTATTTT. This encodes CASTPPGSSADTQYF.

This clonotype was picked up one time. V is TRBV13 and J is TRBJ1-2, with D possibly being TRBD1 (6 bases). This CDR3 region has 19 residues. V lost 7 bases to trimming and J lost 4 bases, with 31 bases between them. CDR1 PRHDT and CDR2 FYEKMQ come from the germline V gene (reference sequence). The CDR3 nucleotides read TGTGCCAGCACCCTACTAGTGGGGGCCGCGGTGCGGCATAGCTATGGCTACACCTTC. Its protein is CASTLLVGAAVRHSYGYTF.

V is TRBV5-1 and J is TRBJ1-2; no reliable D call. CDR1 SGHRS and CDR2 YFSETQ come from the germline V gene. Deletions cut 1 base from V and 4 bases from J, with 14 bases between. The CDR3 sequence is 15 residues long. This CDR3 reads CASSLWYLGSYGYTF. As DNA, the CDR3 is TGCGCCAGCAGCTTGTGGTATCTGGGGAGCTATGGCTACACCTTC. The entire variable domain, with the rest obtained from reference TRBV5-1 and TRBJ1-2, is as follows: KAGVTQTPRYLIKTRGQQVTLSCSPISGHRSVSWYQQTPGQGLQFLFEYFSETQRNKGNFPGRFSGRQFSNSRSEMNVSTLELGDSALYLCASSLWYLGSYGYTFGSGTRLTVV.

The J gene is TRBJ2-2, the V gene TRBV4-3, with D perhaps matching TRBD1 (6 bases). The CDR3 covers 17 residues. Trimming left V 0 bases short and J 7 bases short, with 18 bases between. Per germline, CDR1 LGHNA and CDR2 YSLEER. The CDR3 spells CASSQDLDYPGVGELFF. CDR3 DNA: TGCGCCAGCAGCCAAGATCTAGACTACCCAGGGGTCGGGGAGCTGTTTTTT.

J is TRBJ2-5 and V is TRBV15; D might be TRBD2 (6 bases). The CDR3 has 15 residues. The V end lost 1 base, the J end lost 4 bases, and 13 bases lay between the germline ends. CDR1 LNHNV and CDR2 YYDKDF come from the germline V gene (reference sequence). The DNA for the CDR3 is TGTGCCACCAGCAGAGTATCAGGGACTCTAGAGACCCAGTACTTC. It translates to CATSRVSGTLETQYF.

The chain joins TRBV5-1 to TRBJ1-5; D ambiguous. Looked up from germline, CDR1 is SGHRS and CDR2 is YFSETQ. CDR3 length: 14 amino acids. With 1 base removed from V and 4 bases from J, the gap between germline ends came to 9 bases. CDR3 amino acids: CASSLWPLNQPQHF. In nucleotides, the CDR3 is TGCGCCAGCAGCTTGTGGCCGTTAAATCAGCCCCAGCATTTT.

The chain uses TRBV5-1 and TRBJ2-7, with 10 nucleotides matching TRBD2. Germline V gene data show CDR1 as SGHRS and CDR2 as YFSETQ. This CDR3 has 16 residues. V lost 0 bases, J lost 0 bases, and 3 bases stayed unmatched. The CDR3: CASSLAGTSDSYEQYF. In nucleotides, the CDR3 is TGCGCCAGCAGCTTGGCCGGGACTAGCGACTCCTACGAGCAGTACTTC.

The chain combines TRBV3-1 with TRBJ2-7; 9 positions match TRBD1. The junction had 3 bases not matched to a gene; V was cut back by 3 bases and J by 0 bases. Germline V gene data show CDR1 as LGHDT and CDR2 as YNNKEL (reference sequence). This CDR3 has 15 residues. The CDR3 loop is CASSQGQGLSYEQYV. As DNA, the CDR3 is TGTGCCAGCAGCCAGGGACAGGGCCTCTCCTACGAGCAGTACGTC.

The chain carries TRBV4-3 and TRBJ2-1; TRBD2 aligns across 7 bases. J was trimmed by 2 bases and V by 0 bases; bases with no gene match: 7. This CDR3 spans 17 amino acids. CDR1 is LGHNA, CDR2 YSLEER, per germline. The CDR3 bases are TGCGCCAGCAGCCAAGACATCGGGAGCGGGGCCTACAATGAGCAGTTCTTC. This sequence encodes CASSQDIGSGAYNEQFF.

This chain links TRBV29-1 with TRBJ1-2, with 9 bases matching TRBD1. The CDR3 extends over 15 amino acids. J gave up 5 bases and V 6 bases, and 13 bases lay outside the gene matches. Per the germline V gene, CDR1 is SQVTM and CDR2 is ANQGSEA. CDR3 in DNA: TGCAGCGTCCCGCAAAGAGACAGGGGGGAATATGGCTACACCTTC. Amino acid sequence: CSVPQRDRGEYGYTF.

This clonotype was recorded once. The V gene is TRBV15, the J gene TRBJ2-7, with TRBD1 identical over 7 bases. The CDR3 contains 14 residues. Trimming cost V 0 bases and J 3 bases; bases outside gene matches: 2. Germline CDR1 and CDR2: LNHNV and YYDKDF (reference sequence). The CDR3 DNA is TGTGCCACCAGCAGAGACACAGGGGACTACGAGCAGTACGTC. This translates into CATSRDTGDYEQYV.

The CDR3 is CASRLRGSWETQYF. The CDR3 DNA is TGTGCCAGCAGACTAAGGGGCTCCTGGGAGACCCAGTACTTC. The chain uses TRBV6-2 or TRBV6-3 and TRBJ2-5; TRBD1 might be the D (5 bases). V was shortened by 6 bases and J by 5 bases, with 16 bases between the two germline ends. The germline V gene has CDR1 MNHEY and CDR2 SVGEGT. The CDR3 sequence is 14 residues long.

The chain joins TRBV20-1 to TRBJ2-7; 9 bases agree with TRBD1. The CDR3 totals 14 residues. The V and J ends lost 6 bases and 4 bases, in that order; junction bases with no gene match: 10. From germline, CDR1 is DFQATT and CDR2 SNEGSKA (reference sequence). The CDR3 DNA reads TGCAGTGCCACACCCCCCGACAGGGGGTACGAGCAGTACTTC. Protein: CSATPPDRGYEQYF.

Here the CDR3 DNA reads TGTGCCAGCATCCTGTCGCCAACTAGCAATCAGCCCCAGCATTTT. Amino acids: CASILSPTSNQPQHF. This chain joins TRBV7-2 and TRBJ1-5; D is ambiguous. Trimming removed 7 bases from V and 0 bases from J, with 13 bases in between. This CDR3 region has 15 residues. The germline V gene has CDR1 SGHTA and CDR2 FQGNSA.

The table lists this clonotype with a count of one. The chain recombines TRBV24-1 with TRBJ2-1, with 8 bases matching TRBD1. The trim removed 0 bases at V and 13 bases at J, leaving 10 bases unmatched. CDR1 and CDR2 (germline): KGHDR, SFDVKD. This CDR3 region has 15 residues. The CDR3: CATSDLETGDFAQFF. Written as DNA, the CDR3 is TGTGCCACCAGTGATTTGGAGACAGGGGATTTCGCCCAGTTCTTC.

The chain carries TRBV29-1 and TRBJ1-5, with D possibly being TRBD1 (6 bases). The CDR3 runs 13 residues. Germline V gene lookup returns CDR1 SQVTM and CDR2 ANQGSEA. With 4 bases removed from V and 3 bases from J, the gap between germline ends came to 10 bases. The CDR3 reads CSVVSGDNQPQHF. DNA for the CDR3: TGCAGCGTTGTATCAGGGGACAATCAGCCCCAGCATTTT.

This clonotype has a handful of counts. The gene calls are TRBV19 and TRBJ2-3, with TRBD1 as a possible D gene (5 bases). The V end was cut by 6 bases, the J end by 4 bases, with 8 bases between. CDR1 LNHDA and CDR2 SQIVND come from the germline V gene (reference sequence). The CDR3 spans 12 residues. The chain's CDR3 is CASSLGPDTQYF. The CDR3 region has the DNA TGTGCCAGTAGCCTGGGGCCAGATACGCAGTATTTT. The full variable domain, completed using reference TRBV19 and TRBJ2-3, is DGGITQSPKYLFRKEGQNVTLSCEQNLNHDAMYWYRQDPGQGLRLIYYSQIVNDFQKGDIAEGYSVSREKKESFPLTVTSAQKNPTAFYLCASSLGPDTQYFGPGTRLTVL.

In DNA form, the CDR3 reads TGTGCTAGTGGTTGGGGACTTTTCGGGGAGCTGTTTTTT. It codes for CASGWGLFGELFF. This chain joins TRBV12-5 and TRBJ2-2, with D tentatively TRBD2 (6 bases). Germline CDR1 reads LGHNT; CDR2 reads FRNRAP. V shed 4 bases and J shed 7 bases, with 10 bases lying between them. There are 13 residues in the CDR3.

The chain joins TRBV20-1 to TRBJ2-7; 8 nucleotides agree with TRBD2. J gave up 3 bases and V 4 bases, and 20 bases lay outside the gene matches. Germline CDR1 is DFQATT and CDR2 is SNEGSKA (reference sequence). The CDR3 contains 18 residues. The chain's CDR3 is CSATKIPPLTSDFYEQYF. The CDR3 nucleotides are TGCAGTGCTACCAAAATTCCCCCCCTGACTAGCGACTTCTACGAGCAGTACTTC.

V usage is TRBV6-2 or TRBV6-3 and J usage is TRBJ2-3, with D perhaps matching TRBD1 or TRBD2 (6 bases each). Germline V gene sequence: CDR1 MNHEY, CDR2 SVGEGT. The length of the CDR3 is 14 residues. Trimming removed 9 bases at V and 4 bases at J, with 17 bases between. CDR3 loop: CASGGPGAPDTQYF. The DNA for the CDR3 is TGTGCCAGTGGGGGGCCGGGGGCCCCAGATACGCAGTATTTT.

The gene calls are TRBV18 and TRBJ2-3; TRBD1 or TRBD2 may be the D gene (5 bases each). Trimming took 0 bases from V and 6 from J, leaving 19 bases between them. The CDR3 has 17 residues. From germline, CDR1 is KGHSH and CDR2 LQKENI. The chain's CDR3 is CASSPPIRDLRGDTQYF. In nucleotides, the CDR3 is TGTGCCAGCTCACCACCGATCCGGGACCTAAGGGGCGATACGCAGTATTTT.

V usage is TRBV3-1 and J usage is TRBJ2-5; 11 nucleotides align to TRBD2. V lost 0 bases and J lost 4; bases outside the gene matches: 7. The CDR3 consists of 17 residues. Germline CDR1 reads LGHDT; CDR2 reads YNNKEL (reference sequence). This chain's CDR3 is CASSQDYDSGRVETQYF. As DNA, the CDR3 is TGTGCCAGCAGCCAAGATTACGATAGCGGGAGGGTAGAGACCCAGTACTTC.

The chain carries TRBV2 and TRBJ2-1; D is uncertain. V was clipped by 5 bases and J by 0 bases, with 17 bases between them. There are 17 residues in the CDR3. Per the germline V gene, CDR1 is SNHLY and CDR2 is FYNNEI. In DNA, the CDR3 is TGTGCCAGCAGTCACTACATCGACACCAGCTCCTACAATGAGCAGTTCTTC. Encoded protein: CASSHYIDTSSYNEQFF.

The chain has TRBV6-2 or TRBV6-3 and TRBJ2-7; possibly TRBD1 for D (5 bases). Trimming cost V 7 bases and J 3 bases, with 10 bases left between them. CDR1 is MNHEY, CDR2 SVGEGT, per germline. CDR3 length: 12 residues. The CDR3 DNA reads TGTGCCAGCACTCCAGGGTACTACGAGCAGTACTTC. It codes for CASTPGYYEQYF.